This T cell receptor beta chain was documented in a study of CXCR3 chemokines and chemotherapy response in bladder cancer (dated 2022 in TCRdb). The study in broad terms: The study examined whether intratumoral CXCR3 chemokine system activity predicted chemotherapy response in human bladder cancer.

The library was produced with PCR. The sequencing machine was an Illumina HiSeq 2500. TCRdb reran the public reads through fastp at Q25 and MiXCR, keeping productive beta chains. Entries that share a CDR3 protein sequence are merged under the most common genes and DNA. The sample table records more than 10,000 distinct CDR3 sequences; over 10% of these occur just once. About 24% of the sample is in the top ten clones. On this clonotype itself: The antigen this receptor binds is unknown. No much larger clonotype is one base removed from it; base qualities were not supplied.

Sample acquisition took place from a patient whose treatment included neoadjuvant chemotherapy. The clonotype was recovered from a human donor with bladder cancer that did not respond to neoadjuvant chemotherapy.

The nucleotide sequence reads TGCGCCAGCAGCCAAGATAGGGGACGGCCCTATGGCTACACCTTC. This translates into CASSQDRGRPYGYTF. The V and J segments used are TRBV4-1 and TRBJ1-2; a tentative D match to TRBD1 spans 5 bases. Spanning cysteine to phenylalanine, the CDR3 consists of 15 amino acids. Only the CDR3 DNA is retained, 45 bases long and in frame from the first base. The germline V gene sets CDR1 to MGHRA and CDR2 to YSYEKL. V is clipped by 0 bases and J by 4 bases, and the sequence between their germline boundaries is 12 bases long.